The 25 T cell receptor beta chains below were found in one sample sequenced in a study of CXCR3-negative and CXCR3-positive naive CD8 T cells. Each TRB cDNA library was prepared by 5' RACE (with UMI labels). TCRdb processed the 5' RACE reads again and assigns one entry to each CDR3 protein, with no DNA. This sample lists more than 45,000 distinct CDR3 sequences; its ten largest clones have 20% to 30%. Sequencing was carried out using memory CD8+ T cells from blood. These receptor sequences come from a human donor in good health. Some clones in this sample may be carry-over from other donors' samples.

The chain combines TRBV20-1 with TRBJ1-2. The germline V gene has CDR1 DFQATT and CDR2 SNEGSKA (reference sequence). This CDR3 spans 15 amino acids. The CDR3 protein is CSARDGGGRNYGYTF.

V usage is TRBV20-1 and J usage is TRBJ1-1. The CDR3 is made up of 12 amino acids. Germline V CDR1 and CDR2: DFQATT, SNEGSKA (reference sequence). The CDR3 spells CSASIGNTEAFF.

This sequence joins TRBV2 and TRBJ2-2; the D call from TCRdb, TRBD2, cannot be confirmed without DNA. The CDR3 consists of 17 residues. Germline V CDR1 and CDR2: SNHLY, FYNNEI. Here the CDR3 reads CASSVLTSGSDTGELFF. Full variable domain (missing parts from reference TRBV2 and TRBJ2-2): EPEVTQTPSHQVTQMGQEVILRCVPISNHLYFYWYRQILGQKVEFLVSFYNNEISEKSEIFDDQFSVERPDGSNFTLKIRSTKLEDSAMYFCASSVLTSGSDTGELFFGEGSRLTVL.

This clonotype shows up as medium-sized by frequency. CDR3 amino acids: CSARDQLAGESYEQYF. The chain carries TRBV20-1 and TRBJ2-7. This CDR3 region has 16 residues. Germline V lookup: CDR1 DFQATT, CDR2 SNEGSKA (reference sequence).

This rearrangement joins TRBV7-9 to TRBJ2-1; TCRdb's D call of TRBD2 is untestable without DNA. Per germline, CDR1 SEHNR and CDR2 FQNEAQ (reference sequence). This CDR3 has 19 residues. The CDR3 here is CASSEARLSSGGAHNEQFF.

V gene TRBV6-1 combines with J gene TRBJ2-5; TCRdb selects TRBD2, and the lack of DNA leaves this call unchecked. Per the germline V gene, CDR1 is MNHNS and CDR2 is SASEGT. The CDR3 has 16 amino acids. The CDR3 loop reads CASSFSGGAAEETQYF.

The genes are TRBV20-1 and TRBJ2-7; TCRdb's D gene call, TRBD2, goes unchecked for lack of DNA. Germline lookup yields CDR1 DFQATT and CDR2 SNEGSKA (reference sequence). CDR3 length: 13 residues. The CDR3: CSGGASGGYEQYF.

The V gene is TRBV7-9, the J gene TRBJ2-7; TCRdb lists TRBD2, though no DNA is available to test this call. The germline V gene encodes CDR1 SEHNR and CDR2 FQNEAQ (reference sequence). This CDR3 is built from 13 residues. The chain's CDR3 is CASSLVAGGEQYF.

V gene TRBV6-2 or TRBV6-3 combines with J gene TRBJ2-7. Per germline, CDR1 MNHEY and CDR2 SVGEGT. The CDR3 is made up of 13 amino acids. This chain's CDR3 is CASMGRDSYEQYF.

This chain joins TRBV3-1 and TRBJ2-1. CDR1 LGHDT and CDR2 YNNKEL come from the germline V gene (reference sequence). The CDR3 is 13 amino acids. The CDR3 here is CASSQGTASEQFF.

The gene calls are TRBV25-1 and TRBJ2-7. The CDR3 has 13 amino acids. Germline CDR1 is MGHDK and CDR2 is SYGVNS. Here the CDR3 reads CASSVGSSYEQYF.

The J gene is TRBJ2-1, the V gene TRBV27; TCRdb's D call, TRBD1, is unchecked because there is no DNA. CDR1 is MNHEY and CDR2 is SMNVEV in the germline V gene (reference sequence). The CDR3 is made up of 16 amino acids. The CDR3 protein is CASSLNWDTSYNEQFF.

The genes are TRBV7-2 and TRBJ2-2; TCRdb outputs TRBD1, but without DNA this stays unchecked. Per germline, CDR1 SGHTA and CDR2 FQGNSA. The CDR3 loop spans 13 amino acids. CDR3 region: CASNGQATGELFF.

The chain carries TRBV29-1 and TRBJ2-1; the D call from TCRdb, TRBD1, cannot be confirmed without DNA. The germline gives CDR1 SQVTM, CDR2 ANQGSEA. The CDR3 consists of 15 residues. The CDR3 reads CSVEIVSERVDEQFF.

The rearrangement uses TRBV29-1 and TRBJ1-1. Germline V gene sequence: CDR1 SQVTM, CDR2 ANQGSEA. This CDR3 is 15 amino acids long. CDR3: CSVESASSTGTEAFF.

The chain has TRBV19 and TRBJ2-7. The CDR3 sequence is 15 residues long. Germline lookup yields CDR1 LNHDA and CDR2 SQIVND (reference sequence). The CDR3: CASSRRENLVYEQYF.

The chain carries TRBV7-9 and TRBJ2-5; TCRdb names TRBD1, which stays unverified in the absence of DNA. CDR3 length: 15 residues. Per germline, CDR1 SEHNR and CDR2 FQNEAQ (reference sequence). CDR3 residues: CASSQEGVHRETQYF.

The rearrangement links TRBV9 to TRBJ2-5; the TCRdb call, TRBD1, lacks DNA for checking. Per the germline V gene, CDR1 is SGDLS and CDR2 is YYNGEE. The CDR3 is made up of 15 amino acids. CDR3 protein: CASSGSGGDEETQYF.

The chain joins TRBV6-4 to TRBJ2-6; no DNA is available, so the TRBD1 call from TCRdb remains unchecked. The CDR3 contains 16 residues. Germline V gives CDR1 MRHNA, CDR2 SNTAGT. The CDR3 sequence: CASSDTTGVGANVLTF.

The genes are TRBV7-9 and TRBJ2-3; the TCRdb D gene call, TRBD1, has no DNA to confirm it. Per the germline V gene, CDR1 is SEHNR and CDR2 is FQNEAQ (reference sequence). The CDR3 extends over 17 amino acids. CDR3 in amino acids: CASSAPYPGREADTQYF.

V gene TRBV21-1 combines with J gene TRBJ2-1; TCRdb's D call, TRBD2, is unchecked because there is no DNA. TRBV21-1 is termed a pseudogene. There are 17 residues in the CDR3. The CDR3 sequence is CASSKPRLAGDYNEQFF.

The rearrangement links TRBV12-3 or TRBV12-4 to TRBJ2-1; as DNA is missing, the TRBD1 call by TCRdb cannot be tested. The CDR3 runs to 14 residues. Here the CDR3 reads CAPFSSRQGNEQFF.

The chain combines TRBV7-3 with TRBJ2-7. This CDR3 has 13 residues. Germline CDR1 is SGHTA and CDR2 is FQGTGA. CDR3 loop: CASSSGSHYEQYF.

This chain uses TRBV20-1 with TRBJ2-7; TCRdb's assignment of TRBD2 cannot be checked, as there is no DNA. The CDR3 contains 14 residues. Germline V CDR1 and CDR2: DFQATT, SNEGSKA (reference sequence). The CDR3 protein is CSARDLGESNEQYF.

The chain has TRBV7-9 and TRBJ1-1. The germline CDR1 and CDR2 sequences are SEHNR and FQNEAQ (reference sequence). This CDR3 comprises 12 residues. CDR3 loop: CASSSGAAEAFF.